This TCR beta chain was found in a study of blood T cells in healthy people across ages. Findings of the study overall: Donors of long life had a larger count of naive CD4+ cells and greater diversity than aged donors.

Germline V gene lookup returns CDR1 SGDLS and CDR2 YYNGEE. V dropped 4 bases and J dropped 1; count of bases not matched to a gene: 9. The CDR3 has 19 residues. All donors came from Russia, were Caucasian and healthy, and spanned ages roughly 6 to 100. Researchers collected about 9.1 milliliters of peripheral blood from every single donor. This clonotype was counted a few times. Its antigen is still unknown. The use of a sample-barcoded 5' primer and a J-beta primer mix characterized a second PCR of roughly 6 to 11 cycles. Template switching added a 12-random-nucleotide identifier to every cDNA molecule. TCRdb re-analysed the 5' RACE reads in MiXCR, keeping a single row per CDR3 protein. The sample has some 290,000 distinct CDR3 sequences, about 25% seen once.

Source material: blood. The chain couples TRBV9 to TRBJ2-6; 12 nucleotides line up with TRBD2. The sequence was collected from a woman in her seventies in good health. In DNA form, the CDR3 reads TGTGCCAGCAGCCCCCGGACTAGCGGGATAGTATCTGGGGCCAACGTCCTGACTTTC. Translated, it gives CASSPRTSGIVSGANVLTF.